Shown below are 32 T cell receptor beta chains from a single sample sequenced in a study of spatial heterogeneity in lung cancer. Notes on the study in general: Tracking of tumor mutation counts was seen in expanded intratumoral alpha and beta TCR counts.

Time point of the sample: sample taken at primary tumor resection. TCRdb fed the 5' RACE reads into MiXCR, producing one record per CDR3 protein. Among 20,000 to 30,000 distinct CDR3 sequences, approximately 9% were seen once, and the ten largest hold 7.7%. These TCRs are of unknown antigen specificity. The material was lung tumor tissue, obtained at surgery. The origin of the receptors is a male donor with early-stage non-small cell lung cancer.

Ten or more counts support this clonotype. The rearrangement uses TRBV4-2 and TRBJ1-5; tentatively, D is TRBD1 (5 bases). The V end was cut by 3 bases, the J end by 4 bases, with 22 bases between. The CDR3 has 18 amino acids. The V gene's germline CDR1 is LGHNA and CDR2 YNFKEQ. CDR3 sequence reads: CASSQAAVRGRANQPQHF. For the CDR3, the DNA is TGTGCCAGCAGCCAGGCGGCCGTTCGGGGCAGGGCGAATCAGCCCCAGCATTTT.

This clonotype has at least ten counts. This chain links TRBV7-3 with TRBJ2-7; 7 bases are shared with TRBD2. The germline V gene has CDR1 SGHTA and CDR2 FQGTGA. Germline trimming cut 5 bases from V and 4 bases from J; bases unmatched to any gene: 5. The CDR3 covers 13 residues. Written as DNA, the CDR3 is TGTGCCAGCAGCCCAGCGGGACTGTACGAGCAGTACTTC. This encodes CASSPAGLYEQYF. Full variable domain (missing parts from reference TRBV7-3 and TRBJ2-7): GAGVSQTPSNKVTEKGKYVELRCDPISGHTALYWYRQSLGQGPEFLIYFQGTGAADDSGLPNDRFFAVRPEGSVSTLKIQRTERGDSAVYLCASSPAGLYEQYFGPGTRLTVT.

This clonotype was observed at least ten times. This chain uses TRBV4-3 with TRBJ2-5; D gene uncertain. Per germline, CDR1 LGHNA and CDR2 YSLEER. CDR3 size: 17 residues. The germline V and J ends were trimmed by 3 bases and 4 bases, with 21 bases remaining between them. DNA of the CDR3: TGCGCCAGCAGCCAGAATTATGACCCTTCCTCGGTAGAGACCCAGTACTTC. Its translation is CASSQNYDPSSVETQYF.

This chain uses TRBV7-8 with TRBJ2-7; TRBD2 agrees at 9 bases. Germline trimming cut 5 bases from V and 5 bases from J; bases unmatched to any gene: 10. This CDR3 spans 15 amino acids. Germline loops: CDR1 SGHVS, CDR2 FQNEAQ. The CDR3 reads CASSLRGLAIDEQYF. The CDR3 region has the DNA TGTGCCAGCAGCCTACGGGGACTAGCTATCGACGAGCAGTACTTC.

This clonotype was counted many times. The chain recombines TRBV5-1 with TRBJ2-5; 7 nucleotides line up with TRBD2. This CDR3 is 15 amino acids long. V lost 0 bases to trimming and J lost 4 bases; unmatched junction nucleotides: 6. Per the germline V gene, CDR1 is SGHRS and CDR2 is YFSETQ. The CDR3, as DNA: TGCGCCAGCAGCTTGGCAGCGGGAAGGGGAGAGACCCAGTACTTC. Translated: CASSLAAGRGETQYF.

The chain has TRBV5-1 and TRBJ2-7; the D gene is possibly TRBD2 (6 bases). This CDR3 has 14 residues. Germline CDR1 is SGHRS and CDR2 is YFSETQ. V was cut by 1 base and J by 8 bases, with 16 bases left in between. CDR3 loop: CASSLPQTRTKQYF. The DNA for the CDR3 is TGCGCCAGCAGCTTGCCTCAGACTAGAACCAAGCAGTACTTC.

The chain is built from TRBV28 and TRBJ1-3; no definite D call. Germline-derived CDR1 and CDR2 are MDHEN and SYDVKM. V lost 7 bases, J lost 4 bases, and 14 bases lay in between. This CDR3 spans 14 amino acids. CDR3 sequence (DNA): TGTGCCAGCACCCCTCGTAACTCGGGAAACACCATATATTTT. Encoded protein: CASTPRNSGNTIYF.

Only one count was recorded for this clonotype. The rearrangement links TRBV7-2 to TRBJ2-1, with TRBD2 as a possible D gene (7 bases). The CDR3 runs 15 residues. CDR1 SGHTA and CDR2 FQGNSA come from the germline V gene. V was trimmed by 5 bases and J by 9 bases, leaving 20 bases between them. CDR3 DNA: TGTGCCAGCAGCGGGATTTGGGGGGGCGAGGGTGAGCAGTTCTTC. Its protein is CASSGIWGGEGEQFF.

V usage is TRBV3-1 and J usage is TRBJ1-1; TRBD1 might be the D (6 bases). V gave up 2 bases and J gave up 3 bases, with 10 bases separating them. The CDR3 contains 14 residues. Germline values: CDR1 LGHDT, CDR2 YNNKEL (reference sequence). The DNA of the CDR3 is TGTGCCAGCAGCCAACGGGGGGCGGACACTGAAGCTTTCTTT. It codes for CASSQRGADTEAFF.

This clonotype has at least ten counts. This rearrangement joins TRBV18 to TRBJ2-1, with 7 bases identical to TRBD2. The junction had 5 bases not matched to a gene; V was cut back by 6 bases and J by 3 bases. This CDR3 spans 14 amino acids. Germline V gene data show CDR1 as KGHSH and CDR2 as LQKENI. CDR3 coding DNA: TGTGCCAGCTCCTGGGGGGGGGACTACAATGAGCAGTTCTTC. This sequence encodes CASSWGGDYNEQFF.

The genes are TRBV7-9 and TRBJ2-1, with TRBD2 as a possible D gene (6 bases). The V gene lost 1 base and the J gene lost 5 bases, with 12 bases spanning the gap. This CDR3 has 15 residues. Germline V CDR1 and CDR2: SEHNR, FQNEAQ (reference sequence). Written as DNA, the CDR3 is TGTGCCAGCAGCTTAGGGTCTAGCGCCAACAATGAGCAGTTCTTC. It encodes CASSLGSSANNEQFF.

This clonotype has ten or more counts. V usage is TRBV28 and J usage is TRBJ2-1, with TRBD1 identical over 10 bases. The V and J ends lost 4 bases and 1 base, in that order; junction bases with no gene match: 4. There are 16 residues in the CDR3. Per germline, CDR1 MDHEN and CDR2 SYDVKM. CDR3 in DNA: TGTGCCAGCAGTTCTCCGGGACAGGGGTCCTACAATGAGCAGTTCTTC. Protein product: CASSSPGQGSYNEQFF.

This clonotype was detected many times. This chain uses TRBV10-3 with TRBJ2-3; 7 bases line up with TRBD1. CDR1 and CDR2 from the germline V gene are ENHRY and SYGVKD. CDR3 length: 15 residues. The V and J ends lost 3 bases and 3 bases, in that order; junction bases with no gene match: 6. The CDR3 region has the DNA TGTGCCATCAGTGATGGGCAGGGGGAGACAGATACGCAGTATTTT. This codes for CAISDGQGETDTQYF.

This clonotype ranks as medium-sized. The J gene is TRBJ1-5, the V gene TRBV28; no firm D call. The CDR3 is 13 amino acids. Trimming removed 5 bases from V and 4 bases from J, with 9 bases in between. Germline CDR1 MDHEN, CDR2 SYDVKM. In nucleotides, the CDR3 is TGTGCCAGCAGTGTTGACCCGAATCAGCCCCAGCATTTT. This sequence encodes CASSVDPNQPQHF.

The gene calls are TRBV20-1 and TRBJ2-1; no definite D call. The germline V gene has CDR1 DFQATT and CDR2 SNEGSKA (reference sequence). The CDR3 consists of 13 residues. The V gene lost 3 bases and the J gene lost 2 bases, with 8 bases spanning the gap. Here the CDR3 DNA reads TGCAGTGCTAGGTACAGAGCCTACAATGAGCAGTTCTTC. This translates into CSARYRAYNEQFF.

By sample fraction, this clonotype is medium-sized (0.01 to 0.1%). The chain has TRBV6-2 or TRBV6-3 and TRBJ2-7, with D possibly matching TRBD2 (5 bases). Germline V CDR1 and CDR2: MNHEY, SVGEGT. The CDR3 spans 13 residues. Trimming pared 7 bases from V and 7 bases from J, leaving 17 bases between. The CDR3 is CASTGGPREEQYF. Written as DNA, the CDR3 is TGTGCCAGCACTGGCGGCCCGAGGGAGGAGCAGTACTTC.

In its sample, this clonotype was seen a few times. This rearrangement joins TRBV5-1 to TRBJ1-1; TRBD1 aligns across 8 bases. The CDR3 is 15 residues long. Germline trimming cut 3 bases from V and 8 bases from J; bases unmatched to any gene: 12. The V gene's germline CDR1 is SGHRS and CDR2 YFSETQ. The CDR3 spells CASSSRQGLGLEAFF. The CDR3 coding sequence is TGCGCCAGCAGCTCCCGACAGGGGTTGGGGTTAGAAGCTTTCTTT.

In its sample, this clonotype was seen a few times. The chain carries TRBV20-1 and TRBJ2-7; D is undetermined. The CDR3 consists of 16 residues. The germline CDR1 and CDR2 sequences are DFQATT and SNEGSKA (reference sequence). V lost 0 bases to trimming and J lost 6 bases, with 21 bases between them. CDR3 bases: TGCAGTGCTAGAGACCGGACCCAAAAGAATACTGGCGAGCAGTACTTC. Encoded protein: CSARDRTQKNTGEQYF.

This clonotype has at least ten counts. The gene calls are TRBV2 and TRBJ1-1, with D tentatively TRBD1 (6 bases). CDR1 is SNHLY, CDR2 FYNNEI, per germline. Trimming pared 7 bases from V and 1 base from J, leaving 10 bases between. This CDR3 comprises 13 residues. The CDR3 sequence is CASKDSPNTEAFF. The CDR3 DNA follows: TGTGCCAGCAAGGACAGCCCGAACACTGAAGCTTTCTTT.

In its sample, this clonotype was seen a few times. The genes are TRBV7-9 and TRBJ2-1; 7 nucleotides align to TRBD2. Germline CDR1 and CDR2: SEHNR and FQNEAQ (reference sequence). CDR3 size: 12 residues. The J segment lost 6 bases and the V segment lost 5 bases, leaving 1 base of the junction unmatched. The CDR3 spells CASSASGNEQFF. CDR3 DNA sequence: TGTGCCAGCAGCGCTAGCGGCAATGAGCAGTTCTTC. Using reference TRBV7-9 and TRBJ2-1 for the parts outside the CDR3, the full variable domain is DTGVSQNPRHKITKRGQNVTFRCDPISEHNRLYWYRQTLGQGPEFLTYFQNEAQLEKSRLLSDRFSAERPKGSFSTLEIQRTEQGDSAMYLCASSASGNEQFFGPGTRLTVL.

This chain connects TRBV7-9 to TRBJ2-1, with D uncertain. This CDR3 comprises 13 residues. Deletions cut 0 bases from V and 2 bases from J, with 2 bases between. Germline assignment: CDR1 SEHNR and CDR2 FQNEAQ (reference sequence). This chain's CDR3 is CASSLAPYNEQFF. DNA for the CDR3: TGTGCCAGCAGCTTAGCCCCCTACAATGAGCAGTTCTTC. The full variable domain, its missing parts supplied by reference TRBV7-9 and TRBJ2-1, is DTGVSQNPRHKITKRGQNVTFRCDPISEHNRLYWYRQTLGQGPEFLTYFQNEAQLEKSRLLSDRFSAERPKGSFSTLEIQRTEQGDSAMYLCASSLAPYNEQFFGPGTRLTVL.

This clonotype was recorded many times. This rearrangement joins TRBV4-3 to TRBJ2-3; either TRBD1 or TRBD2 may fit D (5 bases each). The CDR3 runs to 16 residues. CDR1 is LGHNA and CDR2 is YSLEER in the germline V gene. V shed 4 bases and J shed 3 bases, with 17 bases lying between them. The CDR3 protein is CASSRLLGESTDTQYF. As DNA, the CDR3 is TGCGCCAGCAGCCGATTGTTGGGGGAGAGTACAGATACGCAGTATTTT.

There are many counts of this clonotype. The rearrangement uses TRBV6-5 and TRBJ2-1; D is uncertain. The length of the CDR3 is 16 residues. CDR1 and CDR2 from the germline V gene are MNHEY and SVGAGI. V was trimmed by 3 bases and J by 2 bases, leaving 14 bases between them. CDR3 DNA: TGTGCCAGCAGTTATTCTTTCCGCACCGCCTACAATGAGCAGTTCTTC. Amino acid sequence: CASSYSFRTAYNEQFF.

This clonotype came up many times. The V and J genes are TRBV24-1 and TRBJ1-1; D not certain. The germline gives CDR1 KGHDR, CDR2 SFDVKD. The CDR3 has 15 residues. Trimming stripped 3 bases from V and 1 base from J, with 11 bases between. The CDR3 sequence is CATSDKGRANTEAFF. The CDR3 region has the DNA TGTGCCACCAGTGATAAAGGGAGAGCGAACACTGAAGCTTTCTTT.

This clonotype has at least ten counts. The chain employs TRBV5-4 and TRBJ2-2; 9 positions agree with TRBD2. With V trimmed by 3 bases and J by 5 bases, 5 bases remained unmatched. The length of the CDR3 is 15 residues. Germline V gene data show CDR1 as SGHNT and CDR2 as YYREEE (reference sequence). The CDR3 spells CASSSRLAETGELFF. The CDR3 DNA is TGTGCCAGCAGCTCGAGACTAGCGGAGACCGGGGAGCTGTTTTTT.

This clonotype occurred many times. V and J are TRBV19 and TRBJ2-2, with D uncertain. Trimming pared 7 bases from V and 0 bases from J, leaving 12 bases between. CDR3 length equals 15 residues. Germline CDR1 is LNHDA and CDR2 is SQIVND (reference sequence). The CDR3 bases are TGTGCCAGTACTAAGACATACGCGAACACCGGGGAGCTGTTTTTT. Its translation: CASTKTYANTGELFF. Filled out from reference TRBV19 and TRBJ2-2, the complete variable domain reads DGGITQSPKYLFRKEGQNVTLSCEQNLNHDAMYWYRQDPGQGLRLIYYSQIVNDFQKGDIAEGYSVSREKKESFPLTVTSAQKNPTAFYLCASTKTYANTGELFFGEGSRLTVL.

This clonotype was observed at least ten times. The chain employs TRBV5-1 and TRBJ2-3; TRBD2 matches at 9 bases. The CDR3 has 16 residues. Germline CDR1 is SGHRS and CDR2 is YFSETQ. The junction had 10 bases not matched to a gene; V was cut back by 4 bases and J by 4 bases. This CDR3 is CASSPGPLAGPDTQYF. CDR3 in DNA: TGCGCCAGCAGCCCAGGTCCACTAGCGGGCCCAGATACGCAGTATTTT.

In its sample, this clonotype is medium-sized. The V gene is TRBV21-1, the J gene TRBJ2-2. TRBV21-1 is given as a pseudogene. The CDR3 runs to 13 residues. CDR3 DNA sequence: TGTGCCAGCAGCAAAGCGTATGCCGGGGAGCTGTTTTTT. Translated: CASSKAYAGELFF.

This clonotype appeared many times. The CDR3 is CSAYGNWNSPLHF. The CDR3 DNA is TGCAGTGCTTATGGTAATTGGAATTCACCCCTCCACTTT. The V call is TRBV20-1, the J call TRBJ1-6; D ambiguous. The CDR3 covers 13 residues. Germline V gene data show CDR1 as DFQATT and CDR2 as SNEGSKA (reference sequence). V was shortened by 5 bases and J by 7 bases, with 12 bases between the two germline ends.

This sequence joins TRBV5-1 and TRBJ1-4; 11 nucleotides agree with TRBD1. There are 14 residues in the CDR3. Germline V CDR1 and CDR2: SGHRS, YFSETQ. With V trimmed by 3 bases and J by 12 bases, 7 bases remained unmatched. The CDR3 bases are TGCGCCAGCAGCTCCGCACGGACAGGGGGCGAACTGTTTTTT. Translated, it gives CASSSARTGGELFF.

The CDR3 DNA follows: TGCGCCAGCAGCTTGGGGCGGACCACAGATACGCAGTATTTT. This gives the protein CASSLGRTTDTQYF. The rearrangement links TRBV5-1 to TRBJ2-3; D unclear. Trimming took 0 bases from V and 2 from J, leaving 7 bases between them. The CDR3 has 14 residues. Germline CDR1 SGHRS, CDR2 YFSETQ.

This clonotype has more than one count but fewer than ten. The CDR3, as DNA: TGTGCCAGTCGTACGGGGCGGACGGCATACAGTTACAATGAGCAGTTCTTC. Translating gives CASRTGRTAYSYNEQFF. The V gene is TRBV12-3 or TRBV12-4, the J gene TRBJ2-1, with D perhaps assigned TRBD1 or TRBD2 (5 bases each). The CDR3 is 17 residues long. Trimming shortened V by 9 bases and J by 4 bases, and 25 bases separated the two germline ends.